A selection of T cell receptor beta chains follows, all from one sample in a study of shared clonotypes between healthy human individuals. TCRdb keeps only in-frame clones here, not all; method: immunoSEQ multiplex PCR. The data show more than 400,000 clones, with around 85% seen just once and 10% to 15% held by the top ten. The sequenced sample consisted of PBMCs. The receptors were sampled from a middle-aged woman in good health. Some clones in this sample may be carry-over from other donors' samples. CDR3s leave out the opening cysteine and the closing phenylalanine or tryptophan. A D gene is named only where the DNA matches it firmly.

cdr3_length j_call v_call d_call cdr3_aa
14 TRBJ2-7 TRBV15 TRBD2 ATSRDPGLAGAEQY
14 TRBJ2-1 TRBV18 - ASSPPTNVVDNEQF
14 TRBJ2-7 TRBV5-4 TRBD2 ASSPPALAGVNEQY
13 TRBJ2-7 TRBV9 - ASSVGIGRDYEQY
14 TRBJ1-1 TRBV5-1 - ASSLGVRVGVTEAF
12 TRBJ2-2 TRBV9 - ASSLLEYTGELF
12 TRBJ2-5 TRBV5-6 - ASSFSGGVETQY
11 TRBJ1-1 TRBV6-1 - ASKGQTNTEAF
13 TRBJ2-4 TRBV6-6 - ASSYSGAEVNIQY
13 TRBJ1-3 TRBV19 - ASSPDRNSGNTIY
11 TRBJ2-5 TRBV19 - ASSMSRLETQY
9 TRBJ1-1 TRBV7-2 - ASSGGTEAF
11 TRBJ2-1 TRBV28 - ASSFSTRHEQF
13 TRBJ1-3 TRBV7-9 TRBD1 ASSRPDRQGNTIY
13 TRBJ2-7 TRBV10-3 TRBD1 AIRVRGQGPYEQY
13 TRBJ1-5 TRBV28 - ASSYLPRSNQPQH
13 TRBJ2-6 TRBV6-1 - ASSSGVSGANVLT
12 TRBJ2-5 TRBV6-1 - ASSEGARFETQY
13 TRBJ1-1 TRBV5-1 - ASSLRFHENTEAF
10 TRBJ1-2 TRBV2 - ASSAGNYGYT
9 TRBJ1-1 TRBV20-1 - SAGKNTEAF
12 TRBJ2-7 TRBV15 - ATSAQSFGYEQY
11 TRBJ2-3 TRBV7-3 TRBD2 ASSLGTKDTQY
10 TRBJ2-3 TRBV29-1 - SVGETTDTQY
13 TRBJ1-4 TRBV5-1 TRBD1 ASSDPQGAGEKLF
14 TRBJ2-1 TRBV2 TRBD2 AILRLAGRTYNEQF
13 TRBJ1-2 TRBV28 - ASDKPGHRTYGYT
11 TRBJ2-7 TRBV11-2 - ASSLERGSEQY
13 TRBJ1-3 TRBV7-9 TRBD1 ASVLQGIRGNTIY
14 TRBJ1-5 TRBV10-3 - AISESPGRSNQPQH
13 TRBJ2-7 TRBV11-2 - ASSLSQDISYEQY
11 TRBJ1-4 TRBV18 - ASSPNDGEKLF
13 TRBJ2-7 TRBV7-2 TRBD2 ASSRTSGSINEQY
11 TRBJ1-1 TRBV5-1 - ASSSQGNTEAF
13 TRBJ2-1 TRBV9 TRBD2 ASSRGVVFRDEQF
10 TRBJ1-1 TRBV29-1 - SVVSRQTEAF
12 TRBJ2-7 TRBV28 - ASSLRVPGLAGY
10 TRBJ2-1 TRBV7-9 - ASSRTVNEQF